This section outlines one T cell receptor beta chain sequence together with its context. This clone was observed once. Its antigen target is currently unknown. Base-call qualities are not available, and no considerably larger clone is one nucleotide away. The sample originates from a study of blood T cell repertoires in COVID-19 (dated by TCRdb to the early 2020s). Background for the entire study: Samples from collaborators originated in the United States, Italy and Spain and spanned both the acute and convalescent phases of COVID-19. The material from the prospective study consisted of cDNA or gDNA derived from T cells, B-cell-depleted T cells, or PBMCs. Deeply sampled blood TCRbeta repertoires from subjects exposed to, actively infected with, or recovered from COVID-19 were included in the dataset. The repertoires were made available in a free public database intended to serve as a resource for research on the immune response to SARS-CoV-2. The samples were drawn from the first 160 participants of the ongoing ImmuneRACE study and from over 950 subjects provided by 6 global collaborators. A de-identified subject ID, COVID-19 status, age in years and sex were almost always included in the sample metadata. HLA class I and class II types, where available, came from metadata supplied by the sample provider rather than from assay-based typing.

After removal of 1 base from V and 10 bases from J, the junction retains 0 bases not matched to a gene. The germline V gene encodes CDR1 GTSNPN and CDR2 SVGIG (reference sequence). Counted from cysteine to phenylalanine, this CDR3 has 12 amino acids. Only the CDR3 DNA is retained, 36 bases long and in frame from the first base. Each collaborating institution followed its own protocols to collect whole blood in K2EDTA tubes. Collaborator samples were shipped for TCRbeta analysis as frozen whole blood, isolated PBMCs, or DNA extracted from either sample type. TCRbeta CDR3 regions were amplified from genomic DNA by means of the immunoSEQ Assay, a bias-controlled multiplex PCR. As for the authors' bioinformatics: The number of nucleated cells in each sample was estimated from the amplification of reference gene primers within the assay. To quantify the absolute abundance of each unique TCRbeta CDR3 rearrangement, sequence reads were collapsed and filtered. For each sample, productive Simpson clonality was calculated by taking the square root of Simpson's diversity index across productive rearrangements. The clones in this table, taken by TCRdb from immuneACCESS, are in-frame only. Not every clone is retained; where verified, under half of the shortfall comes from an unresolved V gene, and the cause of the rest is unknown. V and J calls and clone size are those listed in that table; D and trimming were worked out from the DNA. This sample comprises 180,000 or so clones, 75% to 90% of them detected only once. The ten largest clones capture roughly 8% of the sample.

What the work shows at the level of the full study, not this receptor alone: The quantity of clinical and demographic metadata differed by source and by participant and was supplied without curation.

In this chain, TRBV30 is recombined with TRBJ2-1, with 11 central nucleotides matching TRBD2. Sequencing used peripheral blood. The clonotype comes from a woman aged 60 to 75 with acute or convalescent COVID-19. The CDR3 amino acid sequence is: CAWSASGREQFF. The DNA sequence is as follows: TGTGCCTGGAGTGCTAGCGGGAGGGAGCAGTTCTTC.